One T cell receptor beta chain is described in this entry. What it recognizes is unknown. Primers for the PCR totalled 60 Vbeta and 13 Jbeta. Libraries were prepared by immunoSEQ multiplex PCR; TCRdb keeps only in-frame clonotypes and omits some of them. Of some 200,000 clones listed, over 65% were seen once; the top ten hold 2.9%. The CDR3 length is 11 residues. V gave up 2 bases and J gave up 8 bases, with 9 bases separating them. Germline CDR1 and CDR2: DFQATT and SNEGSKA (reference sequence). The data derive from a study of cytomegalovirus exposure and HLA in healthy donors. The study's findings and limits: Immune exposure information available was restricted to CMV serostatus.

The chain uses TRBV20-1 and TRBJ1-2; no definite D call. What was sequenced was PBMCs. This receptor was obtained from a young woman in good health and CMV-seronegative. DNA of the CDR3: TGCAGTGCTAGACACGGGAAAGGCTACACCTTC. Amino acids: CSARHGKGYTF.